Listed below are T cell receptor beta chains from one sample, sequenced in a study of blood T cell repertoires in COVID-19. Libraries were prepared by immunoSEQ multiplex PCR; TCRdb keeps only in-frame clonotypes and omits some of them. The sample yields roughly 200,000 clones, about 86% seen once. The sequencing sample was made of peripheral blood. The source is a woman in her forties or fifties with COVID-19, enrolled during active disease. The CDR3 runs from the conserved cysteine through the conserved F or W. A D gene is named only where the DNA matches it firmly. A clone size is listed for some rows: how often the clone was seen (once, few, many), or a class if it is expanded.

>.|TRBJ1-5|TRBV12-3/TRBV12-4|.
CASGREANQPQHF
TGTGCCAGCGGCAGGGAGGCCAATCAGCCCCAGCATTTT
>.|TRBJ2-3|TRBV9|.
CASSVEVAGNTQYF
TGTGCCAGCAGCGTAGAGGTTGCGGGAAATACGCAGTATTTT
>TRBD1|TRBJ1-5|TRBV27|.
CASSSTGGGYSNQPQHF
TGTGCCAGCAGTTCAACAGGGGGCGGTTATAGCAATCAGCCCCAGCATTTT
>TRBD1|TRBJ1-5|TRBV28|.
CASSSQGASQPQHF
TGTGCCAGCAGTTCACAGGGGGCCAGTCAGCCCCAGCATTTT
>.|TRBJ1-2|TRBV7-2|.
CASSLRTSHGYTF
TGTGCCAGCAGCTTGAGAACGAGCCATGGCTACACCTTC
>.|TRBJ2-3|TRBV7-8|few
CASSRVGFNRDTQYF
TGTGCCAGCAGCCGAGTGGGCTTCAATCGAGATACGCAGTATTTT
>TRBD1|TRBJ1-6|TRBV28|.
CASSYTTGGGSPLHF
TGTGCCAGCAGTTACACAACAGGGGGAGGATCACCCCTCCACTTT
>TRBD1|TRBJ2-7|TRBV9|once
CASSVGGGANYEQYF
TGTGCCAGCAGCGTAGGAGGGGGCGCGAACTACGAGCAGTACTTC
>.|TRBJ1-1|TRBV30|.
CAWTPGKTEAFF
TGTGCCTGGACCCCGGGGAAAACTGAAGCTTTCTTT
>TRBD1|TRBJ2-7|TRBV11-2|.
CASSFGTGADEQYF
TGTGCCAGCAGCTTTGGGACAGGGGCCGACGAGCAGTACTTC
>TRBD1|TRBJ1-3|TRBV11-2|.
CASSPPDRGPGNTIYF
TGTGCCAGCAGCCCCCCGGACAGGGGCCCTGGAAACACCATATATTTT
>TRBD1|TRBJ2-1|TRBV6-5|.
CASERGGMSYNEQFF
TGTGCCAGCGAGAGAGGGGGCATGTCCTACAATGAGCAGTTCTTC
>TRBD1|TRBJ1-2|TRBV7-8|.
CASSYRTGNRYGYTF
TGTGCCAGCAGCTACCGGACAGGGAATCGGTATGGCTACACCTTC
>.|TRBJ2-2|TRBV9|.
CASSVDSRSTGELFF
TGTGCCAGCAGCGTAGATAGCCGGAGCACCGGGGAGCTGTTTTTT
>.|TRBJ1-5|TRBV24-1|.
CATSQRGGVGQPQHF
TGTGCCACCTCCCAAAGGGGGGGGGTCGGACAGCCCCAGCATTTT
>TRBD1|TRBJ2-7|TRBV24-1|.
CATSVGTGTSVGEQYF
TGTGCCACCAGTGTCGGGACAGGAACTTCGGTAGGGGAGCAGTACTTC
>TRBD1|TRBJ2-1|TRBV5-5|once
CASSPGTGFDNEQFF
TGTGCCAGCAGCCCCGGGACAGGATTCGACAATGAGCAGTTCTTC
>TRBD1|TRBJ1-2|TRBV11-3|.
CASSLGVDREGGYTF
TGTGCCAGCAGCTTAGGGGTGGACAGGGAAGGCGGCTACACCTTC
>TRBD1|TRBJ2-7|TRBV10-3|.
CAISSEDRESGYEQYF
TGTGCCATCAGTTCCGAAGACAGGGAATCGGGCTACGAGCAGTACTTC
>.|TRBJ1-1|TRBV19|.
CASSTNLAGRAFF
TGTGCCAGTAGTACCAACCTGGCAGGGCGGGCTTTCTTT
>TRBD2|TRBJ2-5|TRBV5-1|.
CASSQGLAGRSGETQYF
TGCGCCAGCAGTCAGGGACTAGCGGGGAGGAGCGGGGAGACCCAGTACTTC